This T cell receptor (beta chain) came from a study of beta chain features in type 1 diabetes. CDR1 is MNHEY and CDR2 is SVGAGI in the germline V gene. CDR3 size: 15 residues. The V end lost 0 bases, the J end lost 2 bases, and 9 bases lay between the germline ends. Of the isolated RNA, all was reverse transcribed, and so the sequenced material was expressed TCRB transcripts. Sequencing used immunoSEQ multiplex PCR; TCRdb keeps in-frame clones, though not all of them. Of under 400,000 clones detected, 10% to 15% appear once; the ten largest clones hold under 0.02%. The V gene is TRBV6-5, the J gene TRBJ2-3, with a weak D call TRBD2 (5 bases). This sequence was found in a man between 18 and 29 years old in good health. Material: naive CD4+ T cells from blood. This chain's CDR3 is CASSYSQRSTDTQYF. The DNA for the CDR3 is TGTGCCAGCAGTTACTCCCAGCGGTCCACAGATACGCAGTATTTT.